This TCR beta chain emerged from a study of blood T cell repertoires in COVID-19. The table came from immunoSEQ multiplex PCR; TCRdb's copy has only in-frame clones and leaves some out. Here the sample spans 200,000 to 250,000 clones, under 90% being singletons. Trimming took 7 bases from V and 4 from J, leaving 19 bases between them. Per the germline V gene, CDR1 is MNHEY and CDR2 is SVGAGI. This CDR3 has 15 amino acids. The sample consisted of PBMCs or T cells enriched from blood (not recorded which). The source is a woman aged 60-75 years who had recovered from COVID-19. The rearrangement uses TRBV6-5 and TRBJ1-2; a possible D gene is TRBD1 (6 bases). CDR3: CASTTPKGGIYGYTF. CDR3 DNA sequence: TGTGCCAGCACCACCCCAAAAGGGGGAATCTATGGCTACACCTTC.